This T cell receptor (beta chain) was obtained from a study of human thymus T cells. V gave up 0 bases and J gave up 0 bases, with 9 bases separating them. This CDR3 contains 16 residues. Per the germline V gene, CDR1 is MNHNY and CDR2 is SVGAGI (reference sequence). Data came from immunoSEQ multiplex PCR; TCRdb stores just in-frame clones and leaves some out. This repertoire shows some 80,000 clones, approximately 96% found once; its top ten account for approximately 0.03%. Thymus pieces cut out during corrective heart surgery were the tissue that was used. The receptor was isolated from a boy under two years old with a congenital heart defect but otherwise immunologically healthy. The sample taken for sequencing was thymus tissue. The rearrangement uses TRBV6-6 and TRBJ2-1; D gene uncertain. CDR3 coding DNA: TGTGCCAGCAGTTACTCGGGCAAAAGCTCCTACAATGAGCAGTTCTTC. Translating it yields CASSYSGKSSYNEQFF.